The 14 T cell receptor beta chains below all came from one sample that was sequenced in a study of CD8 T cells in Susac syndrome. RNA totalling roughly 0.45 to 1 ug underwent reverse transcription with random hexamers. TCRdb called the immunoSEQ multiplex PCR reads again in MiXCR, with one record for every CDR3 protein. Of nearly 200,000 distinct CDR3 sequences listed, about 95% are singletons. The sequencing sample was made of CD4+ T cells from PBMCs. Receptors originate from a human donor with multiple sclerosis.

The rearrangement links TRBV5-1 to TRBJ1-6; D unresolved. This CDR3 region has 12 residues. Trimming cost V 4 bases and J 10 bases, with 9 bases left between them. CDR1 and CDR2 (germline): SGHRS, YFSETQ. As DNA, the CDR3 is TGCGCCAGCAGCGCCTCAGGATCACCCCTCCACTTT. This gives the protein CASSASGSPLHF.

The CDR3 DNA is TGTGCCAGCGCAAGCGGCCTAACCTACGAGCAGTACTTC. Its translation: CASASGLTYEQYF. The V gene is TRBV7-8, the J gene TRBJ2-7; D might be TRBD2 (5 bases). V was pared by 8 bases and J by 2 bases, with 13 bases between. The CDR3 spans 13 residues. Germline-derived CDR1 and CDR2 are SGHVS and FQNEAQ.

The V and J genes are TRBV9 and TRBJ2-7, with a weak D call TRBD1 (5 bases). This CDR3 spans 14 amino acids. Trimming cost V 0 bases and J 6 bases, with 13 bases left between them. The germline V gene has CDR1 SGDLS and CDR2 YYNGEE. The DNA for the CDR3 is TGTGCCAGCAGCGTAGGAGTAGGGGCCGGCGAGCAGTACTTC. Translating gives CASSVGVGAGEQYF.

The CDR3 protein is CASRYYPGMGEQYF. The DNA of the CDR3 is TGCGCCAGCCGATACTACCCGGGAATGGGCGAGCAGTACTTC. The rearrangement joins TRBV23-1 to TRBJ2-7; possible D gene TRBD2, 5 bases. TRBV23-1 is placed among ORFs of uncertain function. V lost 8 bases and J lost 6, with 20 bases in between. The CDR3 contains 14 residues.

CDR3 amino acids: CASFSTGTASIQYF. The CDR3 region has the DNA TGTGCCAGCTTTTCTACCGGGACCGCCTCCATTCAGTACTTC. This chain uses TRBV18 with TRBJ2-4; D tentatively reads TRBD1 or TRBD2 (5 bases each). The CDR3 runs to 14 residues. The germline CDR1 and CDR2 sequences are KGHSH and LQKENI. The V end was cut by 7 bases, the J end by 9 bases, with 19 bases between.

The chain uses TRBV27 and TRBJ2-7; D perhaps matches TRBD2 (5 bases). Germline V gene data show CDR1 as MNHEY and CDR2 as SMNVEV (reference sequence). CDR3 size: 13 residues. Deletions cut 8 bases from V and 0 bases from J, with 11 bases between. In DNA form, the CDR3 reads TGTGCCAGCGGAACGACTATCTCCTACGAGCAGTACTTC. This translates into CASGTTISYEQYF.

The chain combines TRBV20-1 with TRBJ2-3; no firm D call. V was clipped by 5 bases and J by 4 bases, with 10 bases between them. Germline CDR1 is DFQATT and CDR2 is SNEGSKA (reference sequence). There are 12 residues in the CDR3. Written as DNA, the CDR3 is TGCAGTGCTTCTCCTAGGGCAGATACGCAGTATTTT. This gives the protein CSASPRADTQYF.

The genes are TRBV29-1 and TRBJ1-1; 7 nucleotides line up with TRBD1. Germline V gene sequence: CDR1 SQVTM, CDR2 ANQGSEA. The length of the CDR3 is 10 residues. Trimming cost V 7 bases and J 8 bases; bases outside gene matches: 4. CDR3 in DNA: TGCAGCGCAGGGACAGCAGAAGCTTTCTTT. Its protein product is CSAGTAEAFF.

V is TRBV20-1 and J is TRBJ2-5; D not resolved. This CDR3 has 15 amino acids. Germline CDR1 reads DFQATT; CDR2 reads SNEGSKA (reference sequence). V was shortened by 3 bases and J by 1 base, with 15 bases between the two germline ends. The CDR3: CSASGLQDVQETQYF. DNA of the CDR3: TGCAGTGCTAGCGGGCTCCAGGATGTCCAAGAGACCCAGTACTTC.

V gene TRBV7-9 combines with J gene TRBJ2-6; D is uncertain. This CDR3 has 12 residues. The V end lost 1 base, the J end lost 7 bases, and 2 bases lay between the germline ends. Germline CDR1 reads SEHNR; CDR2 reads FQNEAQ (reference sequence). The CDR3 loop reads CASSLEANVLTF. The CDR3 DNA is TGTGCCAGCAGCTTAGAAGCCAACGTCCTGACTTTC.

The V gene is TRBV2, the J gene TRBJ1-1, with a possible D match to TRBD1 (5 bases). Trimming removed 6 bases at V and 1 base at J, with 12 bases between. Germline CDR1 is SNHLY and CDR2 is FYNNEI. This CDR3 has 14 residues. The CDR3 DNA sequence: TGTGCCAGCAGGGCCAGTCAGGGGAACACTGAAGCTTTCTTT. Translation gives CASRASQGNTEAFF.

This chain connects TRBV30 to TRBJ2-1; D may be TRBD2 (5 bases). Trimming took 3 bases from V and 4 from J, leaving 16 bases between them. The CDR3 spans 15 residues. Germline CDR1 reads GTSNPN; CDR2 reads SVGIG (reference sequence). The CDR3 reads CAWRTERRLYNEQFF. Here the CDR3 DNA reads TGTGCCTGGAGGACTGAGCGGAGACTATACAATGAGCAGTTCTTC.

This clonotype appeared once. The rearrangement links TRBV20-1 to TRBJ1-5; no firm D call. This CDR3 has 16 amino acids. V was shortened by 0 bases and J by 3 bases, with 15 bases between the two germline ends. Germline lookup yields CDR1 DFQATT and CDR2 SNEGSKA (reference sequence). The CDR3 protein is CSARDSARSVNQPQHF. The CDR3 DNA sequence: TGCAGTGCTAGAGATTCGGCAAGGAGCGTCAATCAGCCCCAGCATTTT.

V and J are TRBV5-4 and TRBJ2-7; a possible D gene is TRBD2 (6 bases). V lost 5 bases and J 6 bases, leaving 12 bases between the germline ends. Germline V lookup: CDR1 SGHNT, CDR2 YYREEE (reference sequence). This CDR3 comprises 12 residues. The CDR3 region is CASRRDSGEQYF. DNA for the CDR3: TGTGCCAGCAGGCGGGATAGTGGCGAGCAGTACTTC.